These T cell receptor delta chains were read from a single sample in a study of Vδ1+ human thymocytes. TCRdb reanalyzed the multiplex PCR reads using CATT. The sample has 50,000 to 75,000 delta-chain clones, about 14% seen once. Sequencing was carried out using Vdelta1+ gamma-delta thymocytes from the thymus. The receptors originated from a girl under three years old who had congenital heart surgery. The CDR3 runs from the conserved cysteine through the conserved F or W. A D gene is named only where the DNA matches it firmly. The listing skips clone size in some rows; elsewhere it reads once, few, many or a size class.

D gene | J gene | V gene | clone size | CDR3 DNA | CDR3 protein
. | TRDJ1 | TRDV1 | . | TGTGCTCTTGGGGAATCCTCCTACGAGTCTGGGGGGTGCACTGATAAACTCATCTTT | CALGESSYESGGCTDKLIF
TRDD3 | TRDJ1 | TRDV1 | few | TGTGCTCTTGGACCCTATTTTGGGGCCTCTTCTGGGGGACCCACCGATAAACTCATCTTT | CALGPYFGASSGGPTDKLIF
TRDD3 | TRDJ1 | TRDV1 | few | TGTGCTCTTGGGGAACCTTCGCAGCGCCCACTGGGGGCCCGGGGGAAACTCATCTTT | CALGEPSQRPLGARGKLIF
TRDD3 | TRDJ1 | TRDV1 | . | TGTGCTCTTGGGCTTCAAAATCCCTACCCGGGTAGGAGGTGGGGGATGACGGATAAACTCATCTTT | CALGLQNPYPGRRWGMTDKLIF
. | TRDJ1 | TRAV29/DV5 | . | . | CSVLLCSKRRLGWTDKLIF
TRDD3 | TRDJ1 | TRDV1 | few | TGTGCTCTTGGGGAACTAAGGAGTGGGCTGCCCACTGTACTGGGGGATACGCGAGGCACCGATAAACTCATCTTT | CALGELRSGLPTVLGDTRGTDKLIF
TRDD3 | TRDJ1 | TRDV1 | . | TGTGCTCTTGGGGAAACACGGGCCCACCCAGCCCATGTACTGGGGGATACGCCGGATAAACTCATCTTT | CALGETRAHPAHVLGDTPDKLIF
TRDD3 | TRDJ1 | TRDV1 | few | TGTGCTCTTGGGATGTGGTCGGTTACTGGGGGATACACGTACACCGATAAACTCATCTTT | CALGMWSVTGGYTYTDKLIF
TRDD3 | TRDJ1 | TRDV1 | few | TGTGCTCTTGGGGAAGACCCCCAGTGTACTGGGGGATCCCACACCGATAAACTCATCTTT | CALGEDPQCTGGSHTDKLIF
TRDD3 | TRDJ1 | TRDV1 | few | TGTGCTCTTGGGGAGAGCAGGGGGATACGGTCCACCGATAAACTCATCTTT | CALGESRGIRSTDKLIF
. | TRDJ1 | TRDV1 | few | TGTGCTCTTGGGTGCACGCTTGAGGGCCACCGCTGTACTGGGCAGAGCCCTAAACTCATCTTT | CALGCTLEGHRCTGQSPKLIF
TRDD3 | TRDJ1 | TRDV1 | few | TGTGCTCTTGGGGAACTGGTCTACTTGCTGGGGGAAAGCCCGGTCACCGATAAACTCATCTTT | CALGELVYLLGESPVTDKLIF
TRDD3 | TRDJ1 | TRDV1 | . | TGTGCTCTTGGGCCCCGCCTTTATCCTGGCCTGGGGGATACATTGGAACTCATCTTT | CALGPRLYPGLGDTLELIF